This T cell receptor (beta chain) derives from a study of radiation and T cells in renal cell carcinoma. As to time point: blood 2 weeks post-SBRT. The treatment was: 15 Gy SBRT to primary tumor, nephrectomy 4 weeks later. The CDR3 contains 13 residues. Per the germline V gene, CDR1 is SGHNT and CDR2 is YENEEA. Trimming shortened V by 5 bases and J by 0 bases, and 6 bases separated the two germline ends. Clones were read by immunoSEQ multiplex PCR, and TCRdb kept only the in-frame ones, dropping some. The sample lists roughly 130,000 clones; 88% were seen once. The chain uses TRBV11-3 and TRBJ2-3; D not resolved. The receptor was isolated from an older woman with renal cell carcinoma. This sample comprised blood, obtained from a patient whose treatment included radiotherapy and nephrectomy. CDR3 sequence: CASSQVSTDTQYF. Here the CDR3 DNA reads TGTGCCAGCAGCCAAGTCAGCACAGATACGCAGTATTTT. Complete variable domain (other parts from reference TRBV11-3 and TRBJ2-3): EAGVVQSPRYKIIEKKQPVAFWCNPISGHNTLYWYLQNLGQGPELLIRYENEEAVDDSQLPKDRFSAERLKGVDSTLKIQPAELGDSAVYLCASSQVSTDTQYFGPGTRLTVL.